The entry below gives a single T cell receptor (beta chain) sequence along with its context. This record comes from a study of T cells in Graves' hyperthyroidism and ophthalmopathy. The trim removed 1 base at V and 6 bases at J, leaving 3 bases unmatched. This CDR3 contains 15 residues. In germline, CDR1 is DFQATT, CDR2 SNEGSKA (reference sequence). The CDR3 regions of TCR beta were amplified from RNA transcripts. In the first-round RT-PCR of the TCR CDR3, the HTBI primer set was used. One entry per CDR3 protein results from TCRdb running MiXCR on the multiplex PCR reads. The sample shows a few hundred thousand distinct CDR3 sequences, 14% of them seen only once. PBMCs stemmed from less than 13 ml fresh peripheral blood.

The chain couples TRBV20-1 to TRBJ2-1; 13 bases align to TRBD2. The receptor was isolated from a woman aged 25 to 39 with Graves' ophthalmopathy. Source material: blood. The CDR3: CSARGGTSGVNEQFF. The CDR3 nucleotides read TGCAGTGCTAGAGGTGGGACTAGCGGGGTCAATGAGCAGTTCTTC.